The text below deals with one T cell receptor (beta chain). Its antigen is not identified. This entry belongs to a study of shared clonotypes between healthy human individuals. Study-level information: Contributing individuals were two females and a few males aged 18 to 49. Broader study findings: For naive CD4 cells, roughly 4.6% of clonotypes were shared across a handful of donors. Generation of non-shared clonotypes was less probable than generation of clonotypes shared by all four donors.

TCRdb's copy holds only in-frame clones and misses some; the assay was immunoSEQ multiplex PCR. In the table there are 1.4 million to 1.5 million clones, 95% to 97% of which are singletons. Each sample came from a Caucasian adult donor living in Nashville, Tennessee. With 0 bases clipped from V and 5 bases from J, the junction kept 13 bases outside the gene matches. Looked up from germline, CDR1 is SGHRS and CDR2 is YFSETQ. CDR3 size: 18 residues. This TCR came from a man under 40 in good health. The chain employs TRBV5-1 and TRBJ2-2, with 7 bases matching TRBD1. Sequencing was done on a sample of naive CD4+ T cells sorted from blood. Subset defined: CD45RA+ positively selected. CDR3 coding DNA: TGCGCCAGCAGCTTGGTCTTCAGGGGGTCTTTGGGAACCGGGGAGCTGTTTTTT. Translating gives CASSLVFRGSLGTGELFF.